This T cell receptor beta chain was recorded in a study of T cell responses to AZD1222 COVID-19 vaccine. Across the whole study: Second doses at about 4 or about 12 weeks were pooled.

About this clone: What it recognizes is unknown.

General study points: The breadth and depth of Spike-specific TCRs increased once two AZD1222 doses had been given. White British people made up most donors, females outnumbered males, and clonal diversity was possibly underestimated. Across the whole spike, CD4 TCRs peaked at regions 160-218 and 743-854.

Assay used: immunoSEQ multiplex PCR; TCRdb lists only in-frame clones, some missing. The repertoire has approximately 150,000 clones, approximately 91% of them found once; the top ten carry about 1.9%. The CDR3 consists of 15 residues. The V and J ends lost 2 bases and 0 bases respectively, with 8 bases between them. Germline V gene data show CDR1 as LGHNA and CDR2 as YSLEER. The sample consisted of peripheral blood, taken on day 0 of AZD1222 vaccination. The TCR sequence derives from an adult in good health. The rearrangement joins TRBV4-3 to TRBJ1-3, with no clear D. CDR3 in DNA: TGCGCCAGCAGCCAACACTCCACCTCTGGAAACACCATATATTTT. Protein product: CASSQHSTSGNTIYF.